The 31 T cell receptor beta chains below all came from one sample that was sequenced in a study of T cells after posttransplantation cyclophosphamide. A marrow graft followed busulfan-fludarabine conditioning, with cyclophosphamide on days +3 and +4. Assay used: immunoSEQ multiplex PCR; TCRdb lists only in-frame clones, some missing. The sample lists about 6,800 clones, about 90% seen once, with about 12% in the top ten. This material consisted of PBMCs, taken 1404 days after allogeneic stem cell transplant with posttransplant cyclophosphamide. These receptors originate from a female patient aged 50-59 years who received an allogeneic stem cell transplant from a related donor, was CMV-positive, and had no GVHD. The T cells may partly be graft donor cells.

This clone turned up a few times. The genes are TRBV7-6 and TRBJ2-5; no definite D call. Trimming stripped 5 bases from V and 0 bases from J, with 7 bases between. The germline V gene encodes CDR1 SGHVS and CDR2 FNYEAQ. This CDR3 spans 13 amino acids. CDR3 region: CASSPSYQETQYF. CDR3 DNA: TGTGCCAGCAGCCCCTCGTACCAAGAGACCCAGTACTTC. Full variable domain (outside the CDR3, taken from reference TRBV7-6 and TRBJ2-5): GAGVSQSPRYKVTKRGQDVALRCDPISGHVSLYWYRQALGQGPEFLTYFNYEAQQDKSGLPNDRFSAERPEGSISTLTIQRTEQRDSAMYRCASSPSYQETQYFGPGTRLLVL.

This chain joins TRBV9 and TRBJ2-7, with a possible D match to TRBD1 (7 bases). The CDR3 contains 15 residues. The ends were cut back, 3 bases at V and 5 bases at J, with 18 bases in the middle. Germline V CDR1 and CDR2: SGDLS, YYNGEE. The chain's CDR3 is CASSAATRGRHEQYF. The CDR3 DNA sequence: TGTGCCAGCAGCGCCGCTACCAGGGGGAGGCACGAGCAGTACTTC.

This rearrangement joins TRBV18 to TRBJ1-5; D perhaps matches TRBD1 (6 bases). This CDR3 contains 16 residues. Trimming pared 2 bases from V and 3 bases from J, leaving 14 bases between. CDR1 is KGHSH and CDR2 is LQKENI in the germline V gene. The CDR3 here is CASSPGGGANNQPQHF. As DNA, the CDR3 is TGTGCCAGCTCACCAGGTGGGGGGGCGAACAATCAGCCCCAGCATTTT.

The rearrangement uses TRBV5-1 and TRBJ2-7; 7 bases align to TRBD1. CDR1 SGHRS and CDR2 YFSETQ come from the germline V gene. The CDR3 is 15 amino acids. V trimming: 3 bases; J trimming: 3 bases; junction bases outside the gene matches: 9. The CDR3 loop is CASSWGDRDHYEQYF. In DNA form, the CDR3 reads TGCGCCAGCAGCTGGGGCGACAGGGATCACTACGAGCAGTACTTC.

CDR3 DNA sequence: TGCAGCGCCTCTGGGGGGAATACTGAAGCTTTCTTT. It encodes CSASGGNTEAFF. J is TRBJ1-1 and V is TRBV29-1, with D possibly TRBD1 on 5 matching bases. Germline V gene lookup returns CDR1 SQVTM and CDR2 ANQGSEA. The length of the CDR3 is 12 residues. Trimming cost V 7 bases and J 5 bases, with 14 bases left between them.

The J gene is TRBJ2-3, the V gene TRBV9, with D possibly TRBD2 on 5 matching bases. Germline V gene lookup returns CDR1 SGDLS and CDR2 YYNGEE. V lost 8 bases and J 1 base, leaving 17 bases between the germline ends. This CDR3 region has 15 residues. The CDR3 protein is CASSKVAGGTDTQYF. Written as DNA, the CDR3 is TGTGCCAGTTCCAAAGTCGCCGGGGGCACAGATACGCAGTATTTT.

The chain joins TRBV5-6 to TRBJ2-2, with 11 bases identical to TRBD2. The CDR3 covers 16 residues. Germline CDR1 SGHDT, CDR2 YYEEEE. Trimming removed 4 bases from V and 5 bases from J; junction bases left unmatched: 7. The CDR3 region is CASSPIAGGRTGELFF. DNA for the CDR3: TGTGCCAGCAGCCCGATAGCGGGAGGGCGAACCGGGGAGCTGTTTTTT.

The V gene is TRBV6-4, the J gene TRBJ1-2; tentatively, D is TRBD1 (5 bases). Germline V lookup: CDR1 MRHNA, CDR2 SNTAGT. Trimming cost V 3 bases and J 4 bases, with 15 bases left between them. This CDR3 has 15 residues. The CDR3 protein is CASSEMAGLSYGYTF. The CDR3 DNA reads as TGTGCCAGCAGTGAGATGGCAGGGCTGAGCTATGGCTACACCTTC.

This chain joins TRBV6-6 and TRBJ2-2; TRBD1 might be the D (6 bases). There are 14 residues in the CDR3. Per the germline V gene, CDR1 is MNHNY and CDR2 is SVGAGI (reference sequence). The germline V and J ends were trimmed by 10 bases and 7 bases, with 19 bases remaining between them. The CDR3 here is CATLPRTVIGELFF. The CDR3 nucleotides are TGTGCCACCCTCCCGCGGACAGTTATCGGGGAGCTGTTTTTT.

This clone was picked up one time. DNA of the CDR3: TGTGCCAGTAGTATAGGCCCGGGGCCAGGGGGGATCTACGAGCAGTACTTC. Translation: CASSIGPGPGGIYEQYF. The V call is TRBV19, the J call TRBJ2-7, with D possibly being TRBD1 (7 bases). Trimming took off 1 base at V and 3 bases at J, with 19 bases between the two ends. This CDR3 is built from 17 residues. Germline V lookup: CDR1 LNHDA, CDR2 SQIVND (reference sequence).

The chain links TRBV7-2 to TRBJ2-1; TRBD2 matches 7 bases. V trimming: 4 bases; J trimming: 3 bases; junction bases outside the gene matches: 12. CDR3 length: 17 amino acids. Germline-derived CDR1 and CDR2 are SGHTA and FQGNSA. The DNA for the CDR3 is TGTGCCAGCAGCTCTGCCCCCGGGGCTAGCGGCTACAATGAGCAGTTCTTC. It codes for CASSSAPGASGYNEQFF.

The chain is built from TRBV18 and TRBJ2-5, with a tentative D call TRBD1 (6 bases). CDR3 length: 15 amino acids. Germline values: CDR1 KGHSH, CDR2 LQKENI. V dropped 1 base and J dropped 4 bases, with 13 bases sitting between them. The CDR3: CASSPLRGRRETQYF. The CDR3 region has the DNA TGTGCCAGCTCACCACTCAGGGGAAGGCGAGAGACCCAGTACTTC.

J is TRBJ2-1 and V is TRBV7-9; D not resolved. The CDR3 runs 15 residues. V gave up 1 base and J gave up 4 bases, with 11 bases separating them. From germline, CDR1 is SEHNR and CDR2 FQNEAQ (reference sequence). As DNA, the CDR3 is TGTGCCAGCAGCTTAGATACGGGTTCTTACAATGAGCAGTTCTTC. It yields the protein CASSLDTGSYNEQFF.

V usage is TRBV7-2 and J usage is TRBJ2-4; no reliable D call. CDR3 size: 18 residues. The V gene lost 2 bases and the J gene lost 2 bases, with 19 bases spanning the gap. The germline CDR1 and CDR2 sequences are SGHTA and FQGNSA. In nucleotides, the CDR3 is TGTGCCAGCAGCTTACCCCCAGAGCTGGCGGCGACCAAAAACATTCAGTACTTC. Translated, it gives CASSLPPELAATKNIQYF.

DNA for the CDR3: TGTGCCAGCAGCCAACGACGGACTAGCGGGGCGTGGAATGAGCAGTTCTTC. This encodes CASSQRRTSGAWNEQFF. The chain joins TRBV7-3 to TRBJ2-1, with 12 nucleotides matching TRBD2. This CDR3 is built from 17 residues. The germline gives CDR1 SGHTA, CDR2 FQGTGA. J lost 7 bases, V lost 5 bases, and 12 bases had no gene match.

CDR3 DNA: TGTGCCAGCAGCTCTCGTCCACTAGCGCTGGGGGACGAGCAGTACTTC. It is translated as CASSSRPLALGDEQYF. The chain has TRBV7-2 and TRBJ2-7, with 7 bases fitting TRBD2. With 4 bases clipped from V and 5 bases from J, the junction kept 14 bases outside the gene matches. The CDR3 loop spans 16 amino acids. Germline assignment: CDR1 SGHTA and CDR2 FQGNSA.

The sample holds one count of this clone. The rearrangement links TRBV6-6 to TRBJ1-1; no clear D. The CDR3 runs 12 residues. V lost 3 bases to trimming and J lost 4 bases, with 6 bases between them. Germline assignment: CDR1 MNHNY and CDR2 SVGAGI (reference sequence). CDR3 region: CASSYLRTEAFF. The CDR3, as DNA: TGTGCCAGCAGTTATCTTCGCACTGAAGCTTTCTTT.

This clone is a singleton in its sample. The chain carries TRBV11-2 and TRBJ2-1, with 7 bases identical to TRBD2. Germline V CDR1 and CDR2: SGHAT, FQNNGV. The V and J ends lost 5 bases and 6 bases, in that order; junction bases with no gene match: 16. This CDR3 has 17 amino acids. CDR3 region: CASSPQRTRGRRNEQFF. CDR3 coding DNA: TGTGCCAGCAGCCCCCAGAGGACTAGAGGAAGACGCAATGAGCAGTTCTTC.

The chain joins TRBV30 to TRBJ1-3; D is ambiguous. Germline loops: CDR1 GTSNPN, CDR2 SVGIG (reference sequence). Between the trimmed V and J ends, which lost 2 bases and 0 bases, there was a span of 14 bases. This CDR3 comprises 16 residues. CDR3 sequence (DNA): TGTGCCTGGAGTAGGTTAAGAGGTAGCTCTGGAAACACCATATATTTT. Translated, it gives CAWSRLRGSSGNTIYF.

V and J are TRBV14 and TRBJ2-2; D possibly corresponds to TRBD2 (6 bases). There are 15 residues in the CDR3. The germline gives CDR1 SGHDN, CDR2 FVKESK. Trimming cost V 4 bases and J 7 bases, with 16 bases left between them. In nucleotides, the CDR3 is TGTGCCAGCAGCCTTCAGGCCCCGGGACTCGGGGAGCTGTTTTTT. Its translation is CASSLQAPGLGELFF.

This chain connects TRBV19 to TRBJ2-5; D perhaps matches TRBD1 (6 bases). Germline values: CDR1 LNHDA, CDR2 SQIVND (reference sequence). CDR3 size: 14 residues. Trimming shortened V by 5 bases and J by 5 bases, and 15 bases separated the two germline ends. CDR3: CASSEGQTGETQYF. Here the CDR3 DNA reads TGTGCCAGTAGTGAGGGACAAACAGGGGAGACCCAGTACTTC.

V is TRBV6-5 and J is TRBJ2-5, with TRBD1 identical over 9 bases. Germline CDR1 reads MNHEY; CDR2 reads SVGAGI. J lost 7 bases, V lost 6 bases, and 6 bases had no gene match. CDR3 length equals 13 residues. The CDR3 here is CASRGQGRGTQYF. CDR3 nucleotides: TGTGCCAGCAGGGGACAGGGCAGGGGGACCCAGTACTTC.

This clone was found once. This rearrangement joins TRBV15 to TRBJ1-2, with D possibly TRBD1 on 5 matching bases. CDR3 size: 16 residues. V was trimmed by 3 bases and J by 2 bases, leaving 16 bases between them. Germline V lookup: CDR1 LNHNV, CDR2 YYDKDF (reference sequence). CDR3 nucleotides: TGTGCCACCAGCAGGGACCCTTGGAAGGGGAACTATGGCTACACCTTC. Residues: CATSRDPWKGNYGYTF.

This chain connects TRBV4-2 to TRBJ1-1; TRBD1 might be the D (5 bases). V was pared by 6 bases and J by 1 base, with 9 bases between. There are 13 residues in the CDR3. CDR1 and CDR2 (germline): LGHNA, YNFKEQ. The CDR3 DNA reads as TGTGCCAGCAGTCAGGGAAGGAACACTGAAGCTTTCTTT. Translation: CASSQGRNTEAFF.

The gene calls are TRBV9 and TRBJ2-1, with 9 bases aligning to TRBD1. There are 18 residues in the CDR3. V gave up 5 bases and J gave up 10 bases; unmatched junction bases: 22. The V gene's germline CDR1 is SGDLS and CDR2 YYNGEE. CDR3 sequence: CASRGSENHRQGGMEQFF. In DNA, the CDR3 is TGTGCCAGCAGGGGGTCCGAGAATCATAGACAGGGGGGGATGGAGCAGTTCTTC.

This chain connects TRBV27 to TRBJ1-2, with no clear D. Between the trimmed V and J ends, which lost 3 bases and 8 bases, there was a span of 16 bases. Germline-derived CDR1 and CDR2 are MNHEY and SMNVEV (reference sequence). The CDR3 consists of 14 residues. The CDR3 sequence is CASSFSRRGQGYTF. The CDR3 DNA follows: TGTGCCAGCAGTTTCTCCCGGCGAGGGCAGGGCTACACCTTC.

The chain uses TRBV29-1 and TRBJ1-1, with D unclear. The CDR3 is 14 residues long. Trimming removed 4 bases from V and 0 bases from J, with 12 bases in between. Germline CDR1 is SQVTM and CDR2 is ANQGSEA. CDR3 nucleotides: TGCAGCGTTGGCCTCAGGTTAATGAACACTGAAGCTTTCTTT. Residues: CSVGLRLMNTEAFF. Together with reference TRBV29-1 and TRBJ1-1, the CDR3 gives the full variable domain: SAVISQKPSRDICQRGTSLTIQCQVDSQVTMMFWYRQQPGQSLTLIATANQGSEATYESGFVIDKFPISRPNLTFSTLTVSNMSPEDSSIYLCSVGLRLMNTEAFFGQGTRLTVV.

This rearrangement joins TRBV7-9 to TRBJ2-7, with TRBD2 matching over 15 bases. The CDR3 has 17 residues. Germline values: CDR1 SEHNR, CDR2 FQNEAQ (reference sequence). V gave up 5 bases and J gave up 2 bases; unmatched junction bases: 7. The CDR3 DNA follows: TGTGCCAGCAGCAATCGGACTAGCGGGAGGGTCACCTACGAGCAGTACTTC. It yields the protein CASSNRTSGRVTYEQYF.

This sequence joins TRBV4-1 and TRBJ1-5; D remains ambiguous. The germline CDR1 and CDR2 sequences are MGHRA and YSYEKL. This CDR3 is built from 14 residues. V lost 1 base, J lost 5 bases, and 9 bases lay in between. CDR3 sequence: CASSQGPRDQPQHF. The DNA for the CDR3 is TGCGCCAGCAGCCAAGGGCCTCGGGATCAGCCCCAGCATTTT.

The CDR3 sequence is CASYYLGQGSGELFF. CDR3 nucleotide sequence: TGCGCCAGCTATTACCTCGGACAGGGGTCCGGGGAGCTGTTTTTT. The rearrangement uses TRBV5-1 and TRBJ2-2; 9 bases map to TRBD1. V shed 7 bases and J 6 bases; nucleotides not matched to a gene: 10. The length of the CDR3 is 15 residues. CDR1 and CDR2 from the germline V gene are SGHRS and YFSETQ.

J is TRBJ2-5 and V is TRBV11-2; no reliable D call. Germline values: CDR1 SGHAT, CDR2 FQNNGV. The CDR3 runs to 18 residues. The ends were cut back, 5 bases at V and 7 bases at J, with 29 bases in the middle. CDR3 region: CASSPTVGTGASRGTQYF. CDR3 in DNA: TGTGCCAGCAGCCCGACCGTAGGAACGGGTGCCTCCCGTGGGACCCAGTACTTC.